The next 15 T cell receptor beta chains were all read from a single sample in a study of blood T cell repertoires in COVID-19. The data were produced by immunoSEQ multiplex PCR, yet TCRdb's version contains in-frame clones alone and is incomplete. Of approximately 120,000 clones in the sample, around 85% were seen once. The sequenced sample was peripheral blood. These receptors all come from a woman older than 75 with COVID-19, enrolled during active disease.

This clone was found once. This chain joins TRBV7-8 and TRBJ2-1; 9 bases are a match to TRBD2. With 2 bases clipped from V and 7 bases from J, the junction kept 6 bases outside the gene matches. The CDR3 is made up of 15 amino acids. Looked up from germline, CDR1 is SGHVS and CDR2 is FQNEAQ. The CDR3 DNA follows: TGTGCCAGCAGCTTACCTGGCGGGAGGGAGAATGAGCAGTTCTTC. This sequence encodes CASSLPGGRENEQFF.

This clone was picked up a small number of times. This rearrangement joins TRBV15 to TRBJ2-2; no clear D. The ends were cut back, 0 bases at V and 0 bases at J, with 5 bases in the middle. This CDR3 has 15 amino acids. Germline assignment: CDR1 LNHNV and CDR2 YYDKDF (reference sequence). In nucleotides, the CDR3 is TGTGCCACCAGCAGAGATGCGGCGAACACCGGGGAGCTGTTTTTT. Residues: CATSRDAANTGELFF.

The chain recombines TRBV5-6 with TRBJ2-7; TRBD1 matches at 10 bases. The germline V gene has CDR1 SGHDT and CDR2 YYEEEE. After removal of 5 bases from V and 7 bases from J, the junction contained 12 bases not matched to a gene. The CDR3 contains 15 residues. CDR3 protein: CASSHSGTGAWEQYF. CDR3 sequence (DNA): TGTGCCAGCAGTCACTCCGGGACAGGGGCTTGGGAGCAGTACTTC.

The chain is built from TRBV10-1 and TRBJ2-7, with TRBD2 matching 8 bases. The junction had 8 bases not matched to a gene; V was cut back by 1 base and J by 3 bases. This CDR3 spans 16 amino acids. CDR1 is WNHNN and CDR2 is SYGVQD in the germline V gene (reference sequence). DNA of the CDR3: TGCGCCAGCAGTGAGTGTGGTAGCGGGGAGGTCTACGAGCAGTACTTC. Protein product: CASSECGSGEVYEQYF.

This clone was counted only a few times. The chain recombines TRBV19 with TRBJ1-5; D gene ambiguous. CDR1 and CDR2 (germline): LNHDA, SQIVND (reference sequence). V was pared by 4 bases and J by 5 bases, with 12 bases between. This CDR3 comprises 14 residues. In nucleotides, the CDR3 is TGTGCCAGTAGTACTACTTGGAGCGATCAGCCCCAGCATTTT. Protein product: CASSTTWSDQPQHF. Variable domain in full (rest from reference TRBV19 and TRBJ1-5): DGGITQSPKYLFRKEGQNVTLSCEQNLNHDAMYWYRQDPGQGLRLIYYSQIVNDFQKGDIAEGYSVSREKKESFPLTVTSAQKNPTAFYLCASSTTWSDQPQHFGDGTRLSIL.

The chain recombines TRBV19 with TRBJ1-2; TRBD1 aligns across 8 bases. The junction had 12 bases not matched to a gene; V was cut back by 4 bases and J by 8 bases. The CDR3 is 15 amino acids. In germline, CDR1 is LNHDA, CDR2 SQIVND (reference sequence). As DNA, the CDR3 is TGTGCCAGTAGTACAGTCAGGGGGCCCTCGGAGGGCTACACCTTC. Protein sequence: CASSTVRGPSEGYTF.

This CDR3 is CARSLVSGVQETQYF. The CDR3, as DNA: TGTGCCAGAAGCTTGGTTAGCGGGGTTCAAGAGACCCAGTACTTC. The chain employs TRBV5-3 and TRBJ2-5; TRBD2 aligns across 8 bases. TRBV5-3 is noted as an ORF with a role that remains uncertain. Unmatched junction bases numbered 3, after V lost 0 bases and J lost 2 bases. This CDR3 contains 15 residues.

This chain joins TRBV28 and TRBJ2-7; TRBD2 aligns across 13 bases. CDR3 length: 18 residues. The J segment lost 2 bases and the V segment lost 0 bases, leaving 7 bases of the junction unmatched. CDR1 is MDHEN, CDR2 SYDVKM, per germline. The CDR3: CASSLWTGTSGKAYEQYF. For the CDR3, the DNA is TGTGCCAGCAGTTTATGGACCGGGACTAGCGGGAAAGCCTACGAGCAGTACTTC.

This rearrangement joins TRBV15 to TRBJ1-2, with 8 nucleotides matching TRBD1. The trim removed 1 base at V and 6 bases at J, leaving 1 base unmatched. Germline CDR1 and CDR2: LNHNV and YYDKDF (reference sequence). This CDR3 spans 13 amino acids. Written as DNA, the CDR3 is TGTGCCACCAGCAGAGGGACAGGGAATGGCTACACCTTC. Translated: CATSRGTGNGYTF.

The chain recombines TRBV28 with TRBJ1-3, with D uncertain. The CDR3 length is 13 residues. Germline V gives CDR1 MDHEN, CDR2 SYDVKM. Deletions cut 2 bases from V and 4 bases from J, with 6 bases between. The CDR3, as DNA: TGTGCCAGCAGTTTAGCGTCGGGAAACACCATATATTTT. It yields the protein CASSLASGNTIYF. The whole variable domain, remainder taken from reference TRBV28 and TRBJ1-3, is DVKVTQSSRYLVKRTGEKVFLECVQDMDHENMFWYRQDPGLGLRLIYFSYDVKMKEKGDIPEGYSVSREKKERFSLILESASTNQTSMYLCASSLASGNTIYFGEGSWLTVV.

The chain couples TRBV7-8 to TRBJ2-1; 8 nucleotides align to TRBD1. The junction had 5 bases not matched to a gene; V was cut back by 5 bases and J by 2 bases. Germline V gives CDR1 SGHVS, CDR2 FQNEAQ. There are 15 residues in the CDR3. The CDR3 bases are TGTGCCAGCAGCCATTCAGGGGGCCCCTACAATGAGCAGTTCTTC. This gives the protein CASSHSGGPYNEQFF. The full variable domain, in which reference TRBV7-8 and TRBJ2-1 provide the parts outside the CDR3, is GAGVSQSPRYKVAKRGQDVALRCDPISGHVSLFWYQQALGQGPEFLTYFQNEAQLDKSGLPSDRFFAERPEGSVSTLKIQRTQQEDSAVYLCASSHSGGPYNEQFFGPGTRLTVL.

This clone showed up just a few times. The chain employs TRBV3-1 (or the pseudogene TRBV3-2) and TRBJ1-5; D remains unclear. The CDR3 covers 15 residues. Trimming left V 1 base short and J 6 bases short, with 13 bases between. The germline V gene encodes CDR1 LGHDT and CDR2 YNNKEL (reference sequence). The CDR3 sequence is CASSQGGRGGQPQHF. The CDR3 coding sequence is TGTGCCAGCAGCCAAGGCGGGCGCGGCGGTCAGCCCCAGCATTTT.

This clone was found a few times. V and J are TRBV12-3 or TRBV12-4 and TRBJ1-2; no clear D. This CDR3 is built from 11 residues. Trimming pared 3 bases from V and 8 bases from J, leaving 7 bases between. The CDR3 loop reads CASSFGEGYTF. The CDR3 DNA is TGTGCCAGCAGTTTCGGGGAGGGCTACACCTTC.

The chain combines TRBV6-2 or TRBV6-3 with TRBJ1-4; D may be TRBD1 (6 bases). This CDR3 has 15 amino acids. The V end lost 6 bases, the J end lost 1 base, and 12 bases lay between the germline ends. CDR1 is MNHEY and CDR2 is SVGEGT in the germline V gene. CDR3 in amino acids: CASSRGPGTNEKLFF. CDR3 nucleotides: TGTGCCAGCAGCCGGGGGCCGGGAACTAATGAAAAACTGTTTTTT.

The chain is built from TRBV4-3 and TRBJ2-1; 9 nucleotides align to TRBD2. The J segment lost 9 bases and the V segment lost 0 bases, leaving 6 bases of the junction unmatched. Germline CDR1 LGHNA, CDR2 YSLEER. This CDR3 has 15 amino acids. In DNA, the CDR3 is TGCGCCAGCAGCCAAGATCCGGCGGGAGGGACTGAGCAGTTCTTC. Its translation: CASSQDPAGGTEQFF.